These 12 T cell receptor beta chains were all obtained from the same sample, sequenced in a study of identical twins. MiXCR, applied by TCRdb to the 5' RACE reads, yields one record per CDR3 protein. This repertoire shows roughly 470,000 distinct CDR3 sequences, roughly an eighth found once; its top ten account for more than 0.8%. This same sample was also part of a study on yellow fever vaccine responses in identical twins.

Sequencing input: CD4+ T cells sorted from blood. The origin of the receptors is a woman aged 18-30 years in good health.

A few counts support this clonotype. The V call is TRBV7-8, the J call TRBJ1-5; no firm D call. This CDR3 contains 15 residues. The V gene's germline CDR1 is SGHVS and CDR2 FQNEAQ. V lost 3 bases to trimming and J lost 0 bases, with 9 bases between them. DNA of the CDR3: TGTGCCAGCAGCTTGGGGTTAGATAGCAATCAGCCCCAGCATTTT. Translated: CASSLGLDSNQPQHF.

This clonotype was observed many times. The chain recombines TRBV12-3 or TRBV12-4 with TRBJ1-6, with D perhaps matching TRBD1 (5 bases). With 6 bases removed from V and 8 bases from J, the gap between germline ends came to 14 bases. This CDR3 region has 14 residues. In DNA, the CDR3 is TGTGCCAGCAGGAGGGACTCCGATTATTCACCCCTCCACTTT. Protein sequence: CASRRDSDYSPLHF.

This clonotype was recorded a few times. The rearrangement uses TRBV11-2 and TRBJ2-5; 13 nucleotides line up with TRBD2. V trimming: 4 bases; J trimming: 1 base; junction bases outside the gene matches: 15. The CDR3 is made up of 20 amino acids. Germline V gene lookup returns CDR1 SGHAT and CDR2 FQNNGV. The CDR3 nucleotides read TGTGCCAGCAGCTGGGGGTGGGGACTAGCGGGAAACTCCCGCCAAGAGACCCAGTACTTC. It specifies CASSWGWGLAGNSRQETQYF.

In DNA, the CDR3 is TGTGCCAGCAGCCTTAGCGGGGGCCAAACTGCTTACAATGAGCAGTTCTTC. This translates into CASSLSGGQTAYNEQFF. This chain joins TRBV6-1 and TRBJ2-1; 9 nucleotides match TRBD2. Germline V lookup: CDR1 MNHNS, CDR2 SASEGT. The CDR3 totals 17 residues. Germline trimming cut 6 bases from V and 4 bases from J; bases unmatched to any gene: 13.

This clonotype showed up just a few times. The chain uses TRBV7-2 and TRBJ2-5; TRBD2 might be the D (6 bases). In germline, CDR1 is SGHTA, CDR2 FQGNSA. V gave up 0 bases and J gave up 2 bases, with 13 bases separating them. This CDR3 has 16 residues. The DNA for the CDR3 is TGTGCCAGCAGCTTAGCTGGGTGGGGAGGACAAGAGACCCAGTACTTC. This codes for CASSLAGWGGQETQYF.

This clonotype turned up a few times. This sequence joins TRBV6-1 and TRBJ1-2; D possibly corresponds to TRBD1 (6 bases). The length of the CDR3 is 16 residues. CDR1 is MNHNS, CDR2 SASEGT, per germline. V was trimmed by 6 bases and J by 1 base, leaving 18 bases between them. CDR3 nucleotides: TGTGCCAGCAGCCGAGCCCCCGACAGGAGTAACTATGGCTACACCTTC. Translating it yields CASSRAPDRSNYGYTF.

J is TRBJ2-1 and V is TRBV15; D gene uncertain. The germline CDR1 and CDR2 sequences are LNHNV and YYDKDF (reference sequence). The length of the CDR3 is 13 residues. The V gene lost 1 base and the J gene lost 13 bases, with 14 bases spanning the gap. The CDR3 sequence is CATSRVSPRRQFF. CDR3 sequence (DNA): TGTGCCACCAGCAGAGTGTCCCCTCGCAGACAGTTCTTC.

This clonotype was counted only a few times. The chain is built from TRBV12-3 or TRBV12-4 and TRBJ2-6, with D unclear. The ends were cut back, 4 bases at V and 0 bases at J, with 10 bases in the middle. This CDR3 is built from 16 residues. DNA for the CDR3: TGTGCCAGCAGTTCAAGGAATCCCTCTGGGGCCAACGTCCTGACTTTC. It specifies CASSSRNPSGANVLTF.

The genes are TRBV7-8 and TRBJ2-7; D remains ambiguous. Germline loops: CDR1 SGHVS, CDR2 FQNEAQ. The CDR3 loop spans 14 amino acids. With 5 bases removed from V and 1 base from J, the gap between germline ends came to 12 bases. CDR3 sequence reads: CASSPATLSYEQYF. The CDR3 DNA reads as TGTGCCAGCAGCCCCGCGACCCTGTCCTACGAGCAGTACTTC.

About this clonotype itself: At one end the junction does not follow the germline gene, possibly because of a read error. The chain links TRBV12-5 to TRBJ2-2; 8 bases are shared with TRBD1. The CDR3 totals 15 residues. The germline V gene encodes CDR1 LGHNT and CDR2 FRNRAP. The CDR3 coding sequence is TGTGCTAGTGGCTTGGGGCAGGGGGCCACCGGGGAGCTGTTTTTT. Its translation: CASGLGQGATGELFF.

CDR3 sequence: CSASSAGRAYEQYF. In nucleotides, the CDR3 is TGCAGTGCTAGCTCGGCCGGGAGAGCCTACGAGCAGTACTTC. The gene calls are TRBV20-1 and TRBJ2-7, with D perhaps TRBD2 (6 bases). Trimming cost V 3 bases and J 2 bases, with 14 bases left between them. CDR1 and CDR2 (germline): DFQATT, SNEGSKA (reference sequence). The CDR3 spans 14 residues.

This clonotype was observed a handful of times. The gene calls are TRBV7-9 and TRBJ2-7, with 9 bases aligning to TRBD2. V was clipped by 4 bases and J by 5 bases; unmatched bases: 6. Germline V gene lookup returns CDR1 SEHNR and CDR2 FQNEAQ (reference sequence). The CDR3 contains 14 residues. CDR3 sequence reads: CASSSNRLADEQYF. The DNA of the CDR3 is TGTGCCAGCAGCTCAAACAGACTAGCGGACGAGCAGTACTTC.